These 28 T cell receptor beta chains share one sample of origin, sequenced in a study of blood T cells in healthy people across ages. With a J-beta primer mix and a sample-barcoded 5' primer, a second PCR ran about 7 to 11 cycles. TCRdb fed the 5' RACE reads into MiXCR, producing one record per CDR3 protein. There are 800,000 to 900,000 distinct CDR3 sequences in the sample; around 68% occur only once, and 25% to 35% lies in the top ten. The sequenced sample consisted of blood. The receptors here all came from a man aged 25 to 40 in good health.

This clonotype was seen ten or more times. The V gene is TRBV5-1, the J gene TRBJ1-4; 7 bases map to TRBD1. CDR1 is SGHRS, CDR2 YFSETQ, per germline. V gave up 3 bases and J gave up 0 bases; unmatched junction bases: 2. The CDR3 has 15 amino acids. For the CDR3, the DNA is TGCGCCAGCAGCTCGACAGGGCCAACTAATGAAAAACTGTTTTTT. Translating gives CASSSTGPTNEKLFF.

The genes are TRBV12-3 or TRBV12-4 and TRBJ2-7; D possibly uses TRBD1 or TRBD2 (6 bases each). The end of the DNA aligns better with TRBJ2-5, so the J call may be wrong. The CDR3 is 16 amino acids. The CDR3 spells CASSLRAGGLRETQYF. The CDR3 DNA reads as TGTGCCAGCAGTTTACGTGCCGGGGGCCTGAGGGAGACCCAGTACTTC.

The table lists this clonotype with a few counts. The rearrangement links TRBV24-1 to TRBJ2-3; D ambiguous. The length of the CDR3 is 14 residues. Trimming took off 2 bases at V and 4 bases at J, with 9 bases between the two ends. Germline CDR1 KGHDR, CDR2 SFDVKD. CDR3 nucleotide sequence: TGTGCCACCAGTGATTCCGGGCGATCAGATACGCAGTATTTT. Amino acids: CATSDSGRSDTQYF.

This clonotype was seen a few times. The chain links TRBV5-1 to TRBJ2-2; the D gene could be TRBD1 or TRBD2 (5 bases each). CDR3 length: 15 residues. Trimming removed 5 bases at V and 2 bases at J, with 13 bases between. Per the germline V gene, CDR1 is SGHRS and CDR2 is YFSETQ. As DNA, the CDR3 is TGCGCCAGCAGACCGGGACGGACTAACACCGGGGAGCTGTTTTTT. Translating it yields CASRPGRTNTGELFF. The variable domain in full, with the rest retrieved from reference TRBV5-1 and TRBJ2-2, is KAGVTQTPRYLIKTRGQQVTLSCSPISGHRSVSWYQQTPGQGLQFLFEYFSETQRNKGNFPGRFSGRQFSNSRSEMNVSTLELGDSALYLCASRPGRTNTGELFFGEGSRLTVL.

This rearrangement joins TRBV6-6 to TRBJ2-1; D is undetermined. The CDR3 runs to 12 residues. Trimming stripped 2 bases from V and 8 bases from J, with 7 bases between. The germline V gene has CDR1 MNHNY and CDR2 SVGAGI (reference sequence). The CDR3 coding sequence is TGTGCCAGCAGTTACGAAGTGGATGAGCAGTTCTTC. It codes for CASSYEVDEQFF.

The genes are TRBV4-2 and TRBJ2-1; no clear D. Germline CDR1 LGHNA, CDR2 YNFKEQ. The CDR3 consists of 12 residues. V lost 1 base and J 11 bases, leaving 9 bases between the germline ends. The CDR3: CASSQGSSQQFF. The CDR3 region has the DNA TGTGCCAGCAGCCAAGGGAGCAGCCAGCAGTTCTTC.

V gene TRBV20-1 combines with J gene TRBJ1-5; D may be TRBD1 (5 bases). Per the germline V gene, CDR1 is DFQATT and CDR2 is SNEGSKA (reference sequence). CDR3 length: 15 residues. Between the trimmed V and J ends, which lost 2 bases and 0 bases, there was a span of 11 bases. CDR3 sequence: CSARRAGHSNQPQHF. The DNA of the CDR3 is TGCAGTGCTAGAAGAGCAGGACATAGCAATCAGCCCCAGCATTTT.

V is TRBV5-6 and J is TRBJ2-6; no firm D call. The CDR3 contains 15 residues. Germline CDR1 and CDR2: SGHDT and YYEEEE. Trimming shortened V by 1 base and J by 1 base, and 6 bases separated the two germline ends. The CDR3 protein is CASSLWESGANVLTF. The DNA of the CDR3 is TGTGCCAGCAGCTTGTGGGAATCTGGGGCCAACGTCCTGACTTTC.

On this clonotype: Its ends do not fully match the called genes, so a read error is possible. V usage is TRBV20-1 and J usage is TRBJ2-3; TRBD2 matches 8 bases. Germline assignment: CDR1 DFQATT and CDR2 SNEGSKA (reference sequence). There are 13 residues in the CDR3. CDR3 protein: CSARRTSRDTQYF. The CDR3 DNA reads as TGCAGTGCTAGAAGGACTAGCAGAGATACGCAGTATTTT.

The chain links TRBV5-1 to TRBJ2-5; tentative D call: TRBD1 (6 bases). V was cut by 8 bases and J by 5 bases, with 19 bases left in between. The CDR3 length is 14 residues. Germline CDR1 SGHRS, CDR2 YFSETQ. CDR3 in DNA: TGCGCCAGTCAGGAGATTCGGCAGGGGGAGACCCAGTACTTC. It translates to CASQEIRQGETQYF.

The table lists this clonotype with a count of one. The chain recombines TRBV6-2 or TRBV6-3 with TRBJ2-3; D ambiguous. Trimming cost V 7 bases and J 1 base, with 15 bases left between them. The germline CDR1 and CDR2 sequences are MNHEY and SVGEGT. The CDR3 sequence is 15 residues long. The CDR3, as DNA: TGTGCCAGCAACCTCTTCGATCGAGGCACAGATACGCAGTATTTT. This codes for CASNLFDRGTDTQYF.

CDR3 sequence (DNA): TGCAGTGTGGAAACGCAGAGCACAGATACGCAGTATTTT. This sequence encodes CSVETQSTDTQYF. The chain links TRBV20-1 to TRBJ2-3; D is unclear. The CDR3 contains 13 residues. The V gene's germline CDR1 is DFQATT and CDR2 SNEGSKA (reference sequence). V lost 7 bases and J lost 0, with 11 bases in between.

The chain couples TRBV28 to TRBJ2-6, with a tentative D call TRBD1 (5 bases). The CDR3 runs to 15 residues. The V end lost 6 bases, the J end lost 0 bases, and 9 bases lay between the germline ends. Per germline, CDR1 MDHEN and CDR2 SYDVKM. CDR3 region: CASRKGYSGANVLTF. In DNA form, the CDR3 reads TGTGCCAGCAGGAAGGGGTACTCTGGGGCCAACGTCCTGACTTTC.

The gene calls are TRBV6-5 and TRBJ2-1; 9 bases map to TRBD1. Germline-derived CDR1 and CDR2 are MNHEY and SVGAGI. The CDR3 consists of 15 residues. Trimming cost V 6 bases and J 3 bases; bases outside gene matches: 6. The CDR3 sequence is CASRETGQGYNEQFF. The CDR3 region has the DNA TGTGCCAGCAGGGAAACGGGACAGGGCTACAATGAGCAGTTCTTC.

The chain uses TRBV6-1 and TRBJ2-5; D is ambiguous. This CDR3 is 15 amino acids long. Germline values: CDR1 MNHNS, CDR2 SASEGT. V gave up 1 base and J gave up 0 bases, with 9 bases separating them. CDR3 bases: TGTGCCAGCAGTGAAGAGACACGCTACCAAGAGACCCAGTACTTC. Translated, it gives CASSEETRYQETQYF.

CDR3 nucleotide sequence: TGTGCCAGCAGCCGTCGACAGGGCCGCAATGAGCAGTTCTTC. It specifies CASSRRQGRNEQFF. The chain is built from TRBV7-3 and TRBJ2-1; 7 nucleotides line up with TRBD1. CDR1 and CDR2 from the germline V gene are SGHTA and FQGTGA. V dropped 5 bases and J dropped 6; count of bases not matched to a gene: 7. CDR3 size: 14 residues.

This clonotype was seen once. The chain's CDR3 is CASSATGTGSTDTQYF. DNA for the CDR3: TGTGCCAGCAGTGCCACCGGGACAGGATCTACAGATACGCAGTATTTT. The genes are TRBV28 and TRBJ2-3, with 8 bases lining up with TRBD1. From germline, CDR1 is MDHEN and CDR2 SYDVKM. V lost 5 bases, J lost 3 bases, and 10 bases stayed unmatched. There are 16 residues in the CDR3.

V and J are TRBV9 and TRBJ2-3; possible D gene TRBD2, 6 bases. CDR1 and CDR2 (germline): SGDLS, YYNGEE. V gave up 2 bases and J gave up 5 bases, with 12 bases separating them. This CDR3 region has 14 residues. The CDR3 reads CASSVGGAVDTQYF. CDR3 coding DNA: TGTGCCAGCAGCGTCGGGGGTGCAGTAGATACGCAGTATTTT.

This chain joins TRBV29-1 and TRBJ2-7; 8 bases agree with TRBD2. V lost 5 bases, J lost 6 bases, and 9 bases stayed unmatched. CDR3 size: 13 residues. Germline V gene sequence: CDR1 SQVTM, CDR2 ANQGSEA. CDR3 region: CSVRGTSFTEQYF. Written as DNA, the CDR3 is TGCAGCGTTCGGGGGACTAGTTTTACCGAGCAGTACTTC.

This clonotype was detected only a few times. The V call is TRBV20-1, the J call TRBJ2-1; the match to TRBD2 covers 11 bases. The ends lost 5 bases at V and 4 bases at J; junction bases unmatched: 7. Germline-derived CDR1 and CDR2 are DFQATT and SNEGSKA (reference sequence). The CDR3 spans 15 residues. DNA for the CDR3: TGCAGTGCTGAAATCGGGACTAGCGGTTACAATGAGCAGTTCTTC. Translation: CSAEIGTSGYNEQFF.

The genes are TRBV11-2 and TRBJ2-5; TRBD1 matches 8 bases. Per the germline V gene, CDR1 is SGHAT and CDR2 is FQNNGV. The trim removed 2 bases at V and 5 bases at J, leaving 7 bases unmatched. The CDR3 covers 15 residues. The CDR3 region has the DNA TGTGCCAGCAGCTTACGGACAGGGTCGGGCGAGACCCAGTACTTC. This gives the protein CASSLRTGSGETQYF.

The V and J genes are TRBV12-3 or TRBV12-4 and TRBJ2-1; D might be TRBD1 (6 bases). The tail of the sequence fits TRBJ2-7 better, so the J call may be wrong. This CDR3 region has 14 residues. CDR3 DNA sequence: TGTGCCAGCAGTGTATCAGGGGCTCGCCACGAGCAGTACTTC. Residues: CASSVSGARHEQYF.

This clonotype has a handful of counts. This may be a read error, as it is one base from a much larger clone. This chain joins TRBV20-1 and TRBJ1-5; D uncertain. This CDR3 has 16 residues. Germline loops: CDR1 DFQATT, CDR2 SNEGSKA (reference sequence). In nucleotides, the CDR3 is TGCAGTGCTAGAGATCGGGCGGCCTATAGCGATCAGCCCCAGCATTTT. The encoded protein is CSARDRAAYSDQPQHF.

The V gene is TRBV29-1, the J gene TRBJ2-2, with D unresolved. The germline gives CDR1 SQVTM, CDR2 ANQGSEA. V lost 8 bases and J lost 0, with 13 bases in between. The CDR3 sequence is 14 residues long. The chain's CDR3 is CSSSLGSNTGELFF. The CDR3 nucleotides read TGCAGCTCATCCTTGGGTTCGAACACCGGGGAGCTGTTTTTT.

Only a few counts were recorded for this clonotype. The rearrangement uses TRBV27 and TRBJ1-4; 7 nucleotides align to TRBD1. CDR3 length equals 14 residues. V was pared by 6 bases and J by 8 bases, with 9 bases of the junction left unmatched. Germline V gene data show CDR1 as MNHEY and CDR2 as SMNVEV (reference sequence). DNA for the CDR3: TGTGCCAGCAGCCCAGGACAGGCGCGAGAAAAACTGTTTTTT. It codes for CASSPGQAREKLFF.

This sequence joins TRBV6-5 and TRBJ2-7, with 8 nucleotides matching TRBD2. Germline CDR1 and CDR2: MNHEY and SVGAGI. Trimming cost V 7 bases and J 6 bases; bases outside gene matches: 5. The CDR3 is made up of 12 amino acids. CDR3 bases: TGTGCCAGCACCCGGGGGGGGGCCGAGCAGTACTTC. This translates into CASTRGGAEQYF.

The chain employs TRBV7-2 and TRBJ2-6; D gene ambiguous. The germline V gene has CDR1 SGHTA and CDR2 FQGNSA. The ends were cut back, 1 base at V and 3 bases at J, with 13 bases in the middle. The CDR3 runs to 17 residues. The DNA of the CDR3 is TGTGCCAGCAGCTTAGTCGTAGGTGGTGGTGGGGCCAACGTCCTGACTTTC. Translated, it gives CASSLVVGGGGANVLTF.

The rearrangement links TRBV6-5 to TRBJ2-1, with D perhaps matching TRBD2 (6 bases). The CDR3 totals 14 residues. Per germline, CDR1 MNHEY and CDR2 SVGAGI. Trimming took off 7 bases at V and 8 bases at J, with 18 bases between the two ends. The CDR3 here is CASTIQYPGDEQFF. Here the CDR3 DNA reads TGTGCCAGCACTATACAATACCCGGGGGATGAGCAGTTCTTC.